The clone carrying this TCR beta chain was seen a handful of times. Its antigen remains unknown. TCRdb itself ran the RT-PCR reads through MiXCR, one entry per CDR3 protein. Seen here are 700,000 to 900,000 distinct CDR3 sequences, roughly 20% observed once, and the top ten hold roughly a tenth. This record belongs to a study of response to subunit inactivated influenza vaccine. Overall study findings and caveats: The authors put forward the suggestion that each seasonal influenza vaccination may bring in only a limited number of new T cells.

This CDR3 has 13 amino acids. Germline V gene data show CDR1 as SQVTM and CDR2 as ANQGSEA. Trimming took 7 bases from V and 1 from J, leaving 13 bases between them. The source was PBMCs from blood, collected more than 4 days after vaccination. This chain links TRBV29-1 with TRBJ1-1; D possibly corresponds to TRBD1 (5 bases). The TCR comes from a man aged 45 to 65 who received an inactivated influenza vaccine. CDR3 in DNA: TGCAGCGCTGGGGGACGGACGAACACTGAAGCTTTCTTT. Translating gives CSAGGRTNTEAFF.